A single sample is the source of the 4 T cell receptor beta chains below, sequenced in a study of shared clonotypes between healthy human individuals. Method: immunoSEQ multiplex PCR; TCRdb's copy keeps in-frame clones and lacks some. The sample includes a few million clones, more than 80% of them seen just once. The sequencing sample was made of naive CD4+ T cells from PBMCs. The sample's subset: CD45RA+ positively selected. These receptors were obtained from a man aged 18 to 30 in good health. Some clones in this sample may be carry-over from other donors' samples.

The chain combines TRBV11-2 with TRBJ2-5; the D gene is possibly TRBD1 (5 bases). Trimming stripped 2 bases from V and 4 bases from J, with 17 bases between. The length of the CDR3 is 16 residues. CDR1 is SGHAT and CDR2 is FQNNGV in the germline V gene. DNA of the CDR3: TGTGCCAGCAGCTTAATCTGGGGCAGGGTGCGAGAGACCCAGTACTTC. This gives the protein CASSLIWGRVRETQYF.

V gene TRBV7-2 combines with J gene TRBJ2-5; perhaps TRBD2 as D (5 bases). The CDR3 totals 16 residues. CDR1 SGHTA and CDR2 FQGNSA come from the germline V gene. V was clipped by 2 bases and J by 7 bases, with 20 bases between them. The CDR3 spells CASSLRGAGGRGTQYF. The CDR3 DNA reads as TGTGCCAGCAGCTTACGGGGAGCAGGAGGTCGGGGGACCCAGTACTTC.

V gene TRBV29-1 combines with J gene TRBJ2-1; D is possibly TRBD1 or TRBD2 (5 bases each). The V end lost 4 bases, the J end lost 8 bases, and 18 bases lay between the germline ends. From germline, CDR1 is SQVTM and CDR2 ANQGSEA. This CDR3 comprises 14 residues. The CDR3 DNA is TGCAGCGTTGCCGGGACCTACTTTTTGGATGAGCAGTTCTTC. This sequence encodes CSVAGTYFLDEQFF.

This chain links TRBV5-1 with TRBJ2-1, with a weak D call TRBD2 (6 bases). The CDR3 has 15 amino acids. Germline V gives CDR1 SGHRS, CDR2 YFSETQ. The V and J ends lost 7 bases and 4 bases respectively, with 18 bases between them. The chain's CDR3 is CASRLLASEYNEQFF. CDR3 in DNA: TGCGCCAGCCGTCTGCTAGCTAGCGAGTACAATGAGCAGTTCTTC.